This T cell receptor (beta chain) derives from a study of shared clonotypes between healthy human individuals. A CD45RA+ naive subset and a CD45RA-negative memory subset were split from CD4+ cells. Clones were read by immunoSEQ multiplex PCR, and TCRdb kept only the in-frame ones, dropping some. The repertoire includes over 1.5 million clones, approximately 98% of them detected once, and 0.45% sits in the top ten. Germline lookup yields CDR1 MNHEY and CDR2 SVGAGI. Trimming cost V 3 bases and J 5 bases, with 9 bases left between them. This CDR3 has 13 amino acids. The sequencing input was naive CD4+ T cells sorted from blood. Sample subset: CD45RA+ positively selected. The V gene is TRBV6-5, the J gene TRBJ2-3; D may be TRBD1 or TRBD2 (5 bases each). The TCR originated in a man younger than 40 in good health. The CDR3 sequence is CASSYWGKDTQYF. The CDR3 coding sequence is TGTGCCAGCAGTTATTGGGGGAAAGATACGCAGTATTTT.